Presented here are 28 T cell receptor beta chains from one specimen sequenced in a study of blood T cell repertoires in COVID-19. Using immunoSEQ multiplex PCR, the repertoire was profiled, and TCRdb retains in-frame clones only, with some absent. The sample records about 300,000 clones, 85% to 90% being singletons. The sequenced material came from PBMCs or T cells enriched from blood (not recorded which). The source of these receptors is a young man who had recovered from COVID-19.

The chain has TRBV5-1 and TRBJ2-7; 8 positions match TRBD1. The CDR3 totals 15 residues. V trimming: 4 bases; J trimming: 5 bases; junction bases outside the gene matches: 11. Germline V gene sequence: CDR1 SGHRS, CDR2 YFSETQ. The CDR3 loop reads CASSPPQGAPNEQYF. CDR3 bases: TGCGCCAGCAGCCCGCCTCAGGGGGCGCCCAACGAGCAGTACTTC.

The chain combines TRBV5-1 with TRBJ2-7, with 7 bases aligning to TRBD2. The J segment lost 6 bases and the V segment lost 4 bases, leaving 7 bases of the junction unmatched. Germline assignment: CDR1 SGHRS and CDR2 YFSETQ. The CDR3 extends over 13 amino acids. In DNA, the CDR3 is TGCGCCAGCAGCCTGGGAGGGAGGGTCGAGCAGTACTTC. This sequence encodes CASSLGGRVEQYF.

CDR3 coding DNA: TGCGCCAGCAGTGCGGCGGGCTATGGCTACACCTTC. Its translation is CASSAAGYGYTF. The rearrangement joins TRBV10-1 to TRBJ1-2, with D unclear. V shed 4 bases and J shed 4 bases, with 7 bases lying between them. Germline V lookup: CDR1 WNHNN, CDR2 SYGVQD (reference sequence). This CDR3 has 12 residues.

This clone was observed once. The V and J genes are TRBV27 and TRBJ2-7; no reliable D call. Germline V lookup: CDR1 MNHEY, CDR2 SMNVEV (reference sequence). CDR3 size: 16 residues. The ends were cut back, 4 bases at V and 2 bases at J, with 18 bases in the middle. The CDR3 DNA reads TGTGCCAGCAGTTCCTTTCGTAATACGGGTACCTACGAGCAGTACTTC. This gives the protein CASSSFRNTGTYEQYF.

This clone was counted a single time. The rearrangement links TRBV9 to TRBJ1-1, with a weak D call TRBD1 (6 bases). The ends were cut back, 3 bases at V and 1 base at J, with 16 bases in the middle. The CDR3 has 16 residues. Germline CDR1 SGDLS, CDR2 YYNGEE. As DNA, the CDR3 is TGTGCCAGCAGCGCGCGCTGGGACATTGCGAACACTGAAGCTTTCTTT. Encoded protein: CASSARWDIANTEAFF.

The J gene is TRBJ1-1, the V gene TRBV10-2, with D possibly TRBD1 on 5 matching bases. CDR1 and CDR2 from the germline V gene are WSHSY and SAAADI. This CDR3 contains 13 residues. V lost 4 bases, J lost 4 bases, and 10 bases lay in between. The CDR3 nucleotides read TGCGCCAGCAGTGGATCCGACAGCACTGAAGCTTTCTTT. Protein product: CASSGSDSTEAFF.

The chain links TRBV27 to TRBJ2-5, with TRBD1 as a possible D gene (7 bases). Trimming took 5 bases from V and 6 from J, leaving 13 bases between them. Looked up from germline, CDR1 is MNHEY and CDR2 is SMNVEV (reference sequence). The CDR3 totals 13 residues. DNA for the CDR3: TGTGCCAGCAGTAGGGCAGGGGGGCAGACCCAGTACTTC. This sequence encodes CASSRAGGQTQYF.

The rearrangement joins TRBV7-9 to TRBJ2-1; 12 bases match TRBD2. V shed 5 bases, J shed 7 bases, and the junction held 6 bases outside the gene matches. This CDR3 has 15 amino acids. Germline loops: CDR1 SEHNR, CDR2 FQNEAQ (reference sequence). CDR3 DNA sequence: TGTGCCAGCAGCAATCTAGCGGGAGGGAGAAATGAGCAGTTCTTC. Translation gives CASSNLAGGRNEQFF.

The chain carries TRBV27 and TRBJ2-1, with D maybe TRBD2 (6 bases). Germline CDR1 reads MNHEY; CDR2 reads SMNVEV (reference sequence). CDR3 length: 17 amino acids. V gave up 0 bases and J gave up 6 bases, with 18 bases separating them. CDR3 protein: CASSLSLGRGNPNEQFF. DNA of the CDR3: TGTGCCAGCAGTTTATCGCTCGGGCGGGGCAATCCCAATGAGCAGTTCTTC.

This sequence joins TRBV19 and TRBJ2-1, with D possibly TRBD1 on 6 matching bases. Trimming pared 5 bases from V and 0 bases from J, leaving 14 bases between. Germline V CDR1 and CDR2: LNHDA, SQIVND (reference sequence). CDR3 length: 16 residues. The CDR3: CASSYRVGSSYNEQFF. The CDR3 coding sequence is TGTGCCAGTAGTTACAGGGTGGGGAGCTCCTACAATGAGCAGTTCTTC.

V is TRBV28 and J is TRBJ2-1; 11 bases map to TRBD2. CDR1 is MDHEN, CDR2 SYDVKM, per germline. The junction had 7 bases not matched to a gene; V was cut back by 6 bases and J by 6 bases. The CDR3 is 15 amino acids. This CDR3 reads CASSETSGAGNEQFF. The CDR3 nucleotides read TGTGCCAGCAGCGAGACTAGCGGGGCGGGCAATGAGCAGTTCTTC.

CDR3 region: CASSSLAVVHEQFF. As DNA, the CDR3 is TGTGCCAGCAGTTCATTAGCGGTGGTGCATGAGCAGTTCTTC. The chain couples TRBV28 to TRBJ2-1, with TRBD2 as a possible D gene (6 bases). The CDR3 is 14 residues long. The V gene lost 4 bases and the J gene lost 8 bases, with 15 bases spanning the gap. Germline CDR1 and CDR2: MDHEN and SYDVKM.

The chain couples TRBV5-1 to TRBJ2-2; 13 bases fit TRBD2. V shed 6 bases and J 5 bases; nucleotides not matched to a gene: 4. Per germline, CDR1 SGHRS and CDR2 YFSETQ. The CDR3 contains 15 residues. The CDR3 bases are TGCGCCAGCACCCGACTAGCGGGAGGAACCGGGGAGCTGTTTTTT. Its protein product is CASTRLAGGTGELFF.

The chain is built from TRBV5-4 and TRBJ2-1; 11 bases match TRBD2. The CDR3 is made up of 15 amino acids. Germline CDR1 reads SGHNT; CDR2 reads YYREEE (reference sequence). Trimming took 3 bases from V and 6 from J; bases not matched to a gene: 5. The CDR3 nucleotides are TGTGCCAGCAGCTATAGCGGGAGGGTCGGCAATGAGCAGTTCTTC. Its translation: CASSYSGRVGNEQFF.

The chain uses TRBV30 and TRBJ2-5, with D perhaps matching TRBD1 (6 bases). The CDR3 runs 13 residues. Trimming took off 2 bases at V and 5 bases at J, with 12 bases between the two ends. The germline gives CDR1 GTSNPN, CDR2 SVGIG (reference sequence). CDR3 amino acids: CAWSLQGWETQYF. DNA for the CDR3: TGTGCCTGGAGTCTCCAGGGGTGGGAGACCCAGTACTTC.

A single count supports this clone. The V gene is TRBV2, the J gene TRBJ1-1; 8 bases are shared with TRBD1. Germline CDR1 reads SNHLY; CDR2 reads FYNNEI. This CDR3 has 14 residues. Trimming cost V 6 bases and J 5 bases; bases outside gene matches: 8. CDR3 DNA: TGTGCCAGCAGGCAGGACAGGGAGGGGACTGAAGCTTTCTTT. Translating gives CASRQDREGTEAFF.

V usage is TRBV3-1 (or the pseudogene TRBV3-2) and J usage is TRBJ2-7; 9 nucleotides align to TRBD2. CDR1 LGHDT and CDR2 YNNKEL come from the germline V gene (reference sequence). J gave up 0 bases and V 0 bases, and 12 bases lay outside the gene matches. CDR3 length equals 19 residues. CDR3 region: CASSQDGSWRGGSSYEQYF. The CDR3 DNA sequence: TGTGCCAGCAGCCAAGACGGCAGCTGGCGGGGGGGCAGCTCCTACGAGCAGTACTTC.

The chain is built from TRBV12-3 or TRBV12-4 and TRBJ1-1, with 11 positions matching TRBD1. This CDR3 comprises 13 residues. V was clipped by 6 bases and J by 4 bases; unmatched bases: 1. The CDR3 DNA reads TGTGCCAGCAGCGGACAGGGGGCCACTGAAGCTTTCTTT. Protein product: CASSGQGATEAFF.

DNA of the CDR3: TGTGCCAGCAGCCAACCAGGGACATCGGAGACCCAGTACTTC. It specifies CASSQPGTSETQYF. The rearrangement links TRBV4-2 to TRBJ2-5, with D possibly being TRBD1 (6 bases). The CDR3 consists of 14 residues. From germline, CDR1 is LGHNA and CDR2 YNFKEQ. With 2 bases removed from V and 5 bases from J, the gap between germline ends came to 12 bases.

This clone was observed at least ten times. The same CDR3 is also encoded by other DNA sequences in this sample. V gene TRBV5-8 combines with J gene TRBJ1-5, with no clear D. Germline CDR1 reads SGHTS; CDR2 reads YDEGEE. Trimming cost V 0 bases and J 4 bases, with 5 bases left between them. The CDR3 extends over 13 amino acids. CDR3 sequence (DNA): TGTGCCAGCAGCTTGGACAGAAATCAGCCCCAGCATTTT. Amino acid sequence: CASSLDRNQPQHF.

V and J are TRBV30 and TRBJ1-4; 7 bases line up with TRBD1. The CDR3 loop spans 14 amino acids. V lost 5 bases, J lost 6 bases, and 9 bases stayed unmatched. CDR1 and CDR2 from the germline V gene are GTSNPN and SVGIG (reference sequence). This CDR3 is CAWAGQNYDEKLFF. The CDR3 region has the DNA TGTGCCTGGGCGGGACAGAACTATGATGAAAAACTGTTTTTT.

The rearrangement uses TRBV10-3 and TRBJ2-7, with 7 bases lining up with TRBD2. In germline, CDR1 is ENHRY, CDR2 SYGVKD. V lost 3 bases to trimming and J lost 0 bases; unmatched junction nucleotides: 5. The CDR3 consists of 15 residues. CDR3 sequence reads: CAISDLAGGSYEQYF. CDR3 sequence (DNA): TGTGCCATCAGTGATTTAGCGGGCGGCTCCTACGAGCAGTACTTC.

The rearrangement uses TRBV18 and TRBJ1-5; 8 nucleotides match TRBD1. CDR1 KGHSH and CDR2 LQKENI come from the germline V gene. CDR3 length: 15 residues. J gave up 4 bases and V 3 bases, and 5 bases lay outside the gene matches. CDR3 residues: CASSPGQARNQPQHF. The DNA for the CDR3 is TGTGCCAGCTCACCGGGACAGGCCCGTAATCAGCCCCAGCATTTT.

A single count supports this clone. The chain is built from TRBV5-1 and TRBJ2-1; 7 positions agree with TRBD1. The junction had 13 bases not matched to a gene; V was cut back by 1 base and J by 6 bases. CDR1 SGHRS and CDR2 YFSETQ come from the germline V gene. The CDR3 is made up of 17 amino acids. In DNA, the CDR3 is TGCGCCAGCAGCTTGATGATTCAGGGGGTTGTTGGCAATGAGCAGTTCTTC. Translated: CASSLMIQGVVGNEQFF.

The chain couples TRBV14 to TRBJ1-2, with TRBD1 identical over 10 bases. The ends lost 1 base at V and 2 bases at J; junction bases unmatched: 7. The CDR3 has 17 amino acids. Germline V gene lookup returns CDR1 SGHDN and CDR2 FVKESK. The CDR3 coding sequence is TGTGCCAGCAGCCAAGCCTCCGGGACAGGGGTGAACTATGGCTACACCTTC. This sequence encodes CASSQASGTGVNYGYTF.

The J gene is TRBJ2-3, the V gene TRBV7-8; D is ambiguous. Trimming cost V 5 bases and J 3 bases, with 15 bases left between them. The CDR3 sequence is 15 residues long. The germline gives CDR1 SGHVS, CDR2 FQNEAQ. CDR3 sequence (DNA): TGTGCCAGCAGCCCCCGAGGCCTTTCGACAGATACGCAGTATTTT. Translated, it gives CASSPRGLSTDTQYF.

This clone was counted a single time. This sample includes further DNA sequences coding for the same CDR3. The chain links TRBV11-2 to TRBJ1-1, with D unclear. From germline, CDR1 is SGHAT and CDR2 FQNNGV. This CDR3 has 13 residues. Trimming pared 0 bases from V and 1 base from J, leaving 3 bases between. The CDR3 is CASSLDRNTEAFF. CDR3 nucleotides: TGTGCCAGCAGCTTAGATAGGAACACTGAAGCTTTCTTT.

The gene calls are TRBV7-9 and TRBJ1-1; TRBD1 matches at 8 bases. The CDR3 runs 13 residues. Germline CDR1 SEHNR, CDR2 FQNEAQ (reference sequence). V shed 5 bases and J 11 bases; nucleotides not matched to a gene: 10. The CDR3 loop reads CASSTDRAGYAFF. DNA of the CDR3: TGTGCCAGCAGCACGGACAGGGCGGGGTACGCTTTCTTT.